The present T cell receptor beta chain was sequenced within a study of shared clonotypes between healthy human individuals. Study outcomes and limitations: Sampling covered nothing but blood. Tissue TCR repertoires likely differ from those found in blood. Depth of sequencing was expected to influence donor clonotype sharing.

The CDR3 sequence is 15 residues long. The germline gives CDR1 MNHEY, CDR2 SMNVEV (reference sequence). V shed 5 bases, J shed 7 bases, and the junction held 3 bases outside the gene matches. As originally analysed: Filtering differed for immunoSEQ, which gave only junction sequences without quality scores. Some clones are missing from TCRdb's copy, which holds only in-frame ones; the method was immunoSEQ multiplex PCR. The V and J calls and clone size are taken from that table; D and trimming were inferred from the DNA. The sample lists fewer than 650,000 clones, around 78% occurring once. Points on this clone: Its specificity is not known.

The chain has TRBV27 and TRBJ2-1; 15 nucleotides align to TRBD2. This TCR was recovered from a woman aged 40 to 50 in good health. Some clones in this sample may be carry-over from other donors' samples. The sample taken for sequencing was PBMCs. DNA for the CDR3: TGTGCCAGCAGTGCCGGGACTAGCGGGAGGAATGAGCAGTTCTTC. Its protein product is CASSAGTSGRNEQFF.